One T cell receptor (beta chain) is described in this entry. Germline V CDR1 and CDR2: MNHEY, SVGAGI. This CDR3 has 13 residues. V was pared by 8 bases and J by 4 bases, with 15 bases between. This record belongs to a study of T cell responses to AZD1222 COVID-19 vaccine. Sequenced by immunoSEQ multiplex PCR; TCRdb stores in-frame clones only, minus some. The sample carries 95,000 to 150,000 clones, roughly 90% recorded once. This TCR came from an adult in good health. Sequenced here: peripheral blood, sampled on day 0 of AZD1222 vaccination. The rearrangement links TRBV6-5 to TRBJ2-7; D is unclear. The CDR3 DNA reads TGTGCCAGCTCCCCCCCCGGCACGTACGAGCAGTACTTC. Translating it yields CASSPPGTYEQYF.